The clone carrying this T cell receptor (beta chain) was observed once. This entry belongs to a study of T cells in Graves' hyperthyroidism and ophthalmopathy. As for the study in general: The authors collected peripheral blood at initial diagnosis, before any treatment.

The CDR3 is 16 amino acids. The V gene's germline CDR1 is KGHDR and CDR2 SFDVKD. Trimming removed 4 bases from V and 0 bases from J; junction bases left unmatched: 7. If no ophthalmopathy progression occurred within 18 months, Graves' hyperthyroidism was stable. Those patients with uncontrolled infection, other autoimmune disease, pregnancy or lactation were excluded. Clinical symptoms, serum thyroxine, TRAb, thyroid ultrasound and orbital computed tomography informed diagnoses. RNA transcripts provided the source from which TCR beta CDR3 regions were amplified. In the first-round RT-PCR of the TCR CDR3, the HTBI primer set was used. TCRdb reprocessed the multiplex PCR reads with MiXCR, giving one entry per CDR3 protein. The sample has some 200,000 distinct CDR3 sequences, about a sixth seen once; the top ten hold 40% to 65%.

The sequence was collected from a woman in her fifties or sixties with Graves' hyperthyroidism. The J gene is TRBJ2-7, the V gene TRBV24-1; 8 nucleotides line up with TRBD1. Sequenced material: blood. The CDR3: CATSDSRTGSSYEQYF. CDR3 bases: TGTGCCACCAGTGACTCGAGGACAGGGAGCTCCTACGAGCAGTACTTC.